This entry lists 30 T cell receptor beta chains sequenced from one sample in a study of T cells after yellow fever vaccination. TCRdb reprocessed the 5' RACE reads with MiXCR, giving one entry per CDR3 protein. The table records a few hundred thousand distinct CDR3 sequences, roughly a fifth of them present only once. Here the sequenced sample was PBMCs, taken 15 days after the yellow fever booster vaccination. The receptors come from a man younger than 45 who received the YFV17D yellow fever vaccine.

This clonotype was observed a few times. The V call is TRBV9, the J call TRBJ2-1; 8 bases are a match to TRBD2. V lost 6 bases, J lost 5 bases, and 4 bases stayed unmatched. This CDR3 is built from 13 residues. Germline CDR1 SGDLS, CDR2 YYNGEE. The CDR3 loop reads CASNSGVNNEQFF. Here the CDR3 DNA reads TGTGCCAGCAATAGCGGGGTTAACAATGAGCAGTTCTTC.

The J gene is TRBJ2-7, the V gene TRBV12-3 or TRBV12-4, with D hard to call. V lost 4 bases and J 2 bases, leaving 9 bases between the germline ends. The CDR3 covers 13 residues. The DNA for the CDR3 is TGTGCCAGCAGTTCCCCCGCTACCTACGAGCAGTACTTC. This sequence encodes CASSSPATYEQYF.

This chain links TRBV7-2 with TRBJ1-2, with unresolved D. Germline CDR1 SGHTA, CDR2 FQGNSA. The CDR3 length is 13 residues. V was pared by 5 bases and J by 3 bases, with 10 bases between. CDR3 bases: TGTGCCAGCAGCCCAATTGCCGACTATGGCTACACCTTC. Translating gives CASSPIADYGYTF.

This clonotype was detected a few times. The chain recombines TRBV15 with TRBJ1-2; unclear D gene. The CDR3 is 14 residues long. Germline V lookup: CDR1 LNHNV, CDR2 YYDKDF (reference sequence). Trimming took 3 bases from V and 4 from J, leaving 12 bases between them. The CDR3 DNA follows: TGTGCCACCAGCAGGCCCGATCTTGGCTATGGCTACACCTTC. Protein product: CATSRPDLGYGYTF.

This clonotype was counted many times. The chain is built from TRBV7-2 and TRBJ2-3; TRBD2 matches at 9 bases. Germline assignment: CDR1 SGHTA and CDR2 FQGNSA. CDR3 size: 14 residues. Trimming removed 4 bases from V and 6 bases from J; junction bases left unmatched: 5. This CDR3 is CASSSGLAADTQYF. Written as DNA, the CDR3 is TGTGCCAGCAGCTCGGGACTAGCTGCGGATACGCAGTATTTT.

This rearrangement joins TRBV6-2 or TRBV6-3 to TRBJ2-3, with 9 bases matching TRBD2. V gave up 7 bases and J gave up 3 bases; unmatched junction bases: 5. The germline gives CDR1 MNHEY, CDR2 SVGEGT. This CDR3 comprises 14 residues. CDR3 in DNA: TGTGCCAGCACGCGACTAGCGGATACAGATACGCAGTATTTT. Its translation is CASTRLADTDTQYF.

This clonotype was picked up a small number of times. The chain uses TRBV5-6 and TRBJ2-2; D not certain. The germline CDR1 and CDR2 sequences are SGHDT and YYEEEE. V lost 1 base and J 13 bases, leaving 11 bases between the germline ends. This CDR3 has 12 amino acids. CDR3 bases: TGTGCCAGCAGCTTGTCCAACTCTGGGCTGTTTTTT. Amino acids: CASSLSNSGLFF. The whole variable domain, filled in from reference TRBV5-6 and TRBJ2-2, reads DAGVTQSPTHLIKTRGQQVTLRCSPKSGHDTVSWYQQALGQGPQFIFQYYEEEERQRGNFPDRFSGHQFPNYSSELNVNALLLGDSALYLCASSLSNSGLFFGEGSRLTVL.

The rearrangement joins TRBV27 to TRBJ1-1; D call uncertain. In germline, CDR1 is MNHEY, CDR2 SMNVEV (reference sequence). The CDR3 covers 13 residues. V lost 6 bases and J 1 base, leaving 9 bases between the germline ends. Here the CDR3 reads CASSSVRNTEAFF. The CDR3 DNA is TGTGCCAGCAGCTCGGTCCGGAACACTGAAGCTTTCTTT.

The rearrangement links TRBV7-6 to TRBJ2-5; the D gene is possibly TRBD2 (5 bases). CDR3 length: 14 amino acids. Trimming removed 5 bases at V and 5 bases at J, with 15 bases between. Looked up from germline, CDR1 is SGHVS and CDR2 is FNYEAQ. The CDR3 loop is CASSKPGVGETQYF. CDR3 sequence (DNA): TGTGCCAGCAGCAAACCCGGGGTTGGGGAGACCCAGTACTTC.

This clonotype appeared many times. The gene calls are TRBV12-3 or TRBV12-4 and TRBJ2-4; D is undetermined. This CDR3 spans 13 amino acids. With 6 bases removed from V and 0 bases from J, the gap between germline ends came to 6 bases. The CDR3 coding sequence is TGTGCCAGCAGCCCCCTAGCCAAAAACATTCAGTACTTC. Protein sequence: CASSPLAKNIQYF.

To note about this clonotype: At one boundary the junction diverges from the germline segment, which might be a read error. The chain couples TRBV4-3 to TRBJ2-1; D not resolved. CDR1 is LGHNA, CDR2 YSLEER, per germline. The CDR3 spans 14 residues. CDR3 in amino acids: CASSQDSLPGEPFF. The CDR3 DNA reads TGCGCCAGCAGCCAGGATTCCCTACCTGGTGAGCCGTTCTTC.

The rearrangement uses TRBV13 and TRBJ2-1; D is ambiguous. Germline-derived CDR1 and CDR2 are PRHDT and FYEKMQ (reference sequence). This CDR3 region has 16 residues. V was shortened by 4 bases and J by 2 bases, with 15 bases between the two germline ends. CDR3 DNA: TGTGCCAGCAGCTGGCTTGGAGCGTCCCCCTACAATGAGCAGTTCTTC. As protein: CASSWLGASPYNEQFF.

The chain combines TRBV6-5 with TRBJ2-2; D gene ambiguous. CDR3 size: 12 residues. Trimming removed 8 bases from V and 6 bases from J, with 10 bases in between. Germline V gene data show CDR1 as MNHEY and CDR2 as SVGAGI. CDR3 residues: CASEAVPGELFF. In DNA form, the CDR3 reads TGTGCCAGCGAAGCAGTCCCCGGGGAGCTGTTTTTT.

This clonotype was detected many times. The rearrangement uses TRBV10-3 and TRBJ2-7, with D hard to call. This CDR3 has 10 amino acids. V was shortened by 8 bases and J by 4 bases, with 6 bases between the two germline ends. Germline lookup yields CDR1 ENHRY and CDR2 SYGVKD. CDR3: CAIGAYEQYF. The CDR3 coding sequence is TGTGCCATCGGAGCTTACGAGCAGTACTTC.

The V call is TRBV12-3 or TRBV12-4, the J call TRBJ2-1; TRBD2 aligns across 9 bases. The V segment lost 4 bases and the J segment 5 bases; nucleotides outside the gene matches: 9. CDR3 length: 16 amino acids. The chain's CDR3 is CASSSVAGEFDNEQFF. The CDR3, as DNA: TGTGCCAGCAGTTCCGTAGCGGGAGAGTTTGACAATGAGCAGTTCTTC.

This clonotype was detected only a few times. The CDR3 DNA reads as TGTGCCATCAGTGAGGCCAGACAAGAGACCCAGTACTTC. Amino acid sequence: CAISEARQETQYF. The chain employs TRBV10-3 and TRBJ2-5; D not certain. In germline, CDR1 is ENHRY, CDR2 SYGVKD. V was shortened by 2 bases and J by 2 bases, with 6 bases between the two germline ends. There are 13 residues in the CDR3.

There are a few counts of this clonotype. This chain links TRBV9 with TRBJ2-1; 9 nucleotides match TRBD2. Germline trimming cut 0 bases from V and 7 bases from J; bases unmatched to any gene: 5. This CDR3 has 15 amino acids. The germline CDR1 and CDR2 sequences are SGDLS and YYNGEE. The CDR3 region has the DNA TGTGCCAGCAGCGTAGGCGGCGGGAGGGGGAATGAGCAGTTCTTC. It specifies CASSVGGGRGNEQFF.

CDR3 in DNA: TGTGCCAGCAGCCAAGAAGGGGGCTACGGAGGTGAAGCTTTCTTT. Translated, it gives CASSQEGGYGGEAFF. The V call is TRBV4-2, the J call TRBJ1-1; 7 bases fit TRBD1. Per germline, CDR1 LGHNA and CDR2 YNFKEQ. The CDR3 is 15 amino acids. J was trimmed by 7 bases and V by 0 bases; bases with no gene match: 8.

A few counts support this clonotype. The chain links TRBV3-1 to TRBJ2-7; 13 bases agree with TRBD2. The CDR3 is 16 residues long. The V and J ends lost 5 bases and 2 bases, in that order; junction bases with no gene match: 6. Looked up from germline, CDR1 is LGHDT and CDR2 is YNNKEL (reference sequence). In DNA form, the CDR3 reads TGTGCCAGCAGCACCGGGACTAGCGGGAAGACCTACGAGCAGTACTTC. Protein product: CASSTGTSGKTYEQYF.

The J gene is TRBJ1-6, the V gene TRBV20-1; no clear D. The CDR3 sequence is 14 residues long. Germline V gene lookup returns CDR1 DFQATT and CDR2 SNEGSKA (reference sequence). V lost 5 bases to trimming and J lost 7 bases, with 15 bases between them. CDR3 protein: CSALKGSGNSPLHF. CDR3 in DNA: TGCAGTGCTTTGAAGGGCTCGGGGAATTCACCCCTCCACTTT.

There are a few counts of this clonotype. The V gene is TRBV29-1, the J gene TRBJ2-7; 8 bases line up with TRBD2. This CDR3 spans 15 amino acids. With 0 bases clipped from V and 7 bases from J, the junction kept 11 bases outside the gene matches. The germline CDR1 and CDR2 sequences are SQVTM and ANQGSEA. The CDR3 loop reads CSVEDEPAGGGEQYF. CDR3 DNA sequence: TGCAGCGTTGAAGACGAGCCGGCGGGAGGAGGAGAGCAGTACTTC.

This clonotype appeared a few times. One end of the junction fails to match germline, which may point to a read error. The chain couples TRBV20-1 to TRBJ1-4; D is perhaps TRBD1 (5 bases). The CDR3 runs 14 residues. Per germline, CDR1 DFQATT and CDR2 SNEGSKA (reference sequence). CDR3 in amino acids: CSARDLGTQGSSGF. Written as DNA, the CDR3 is TGCAGTGCTAGAGATCTCGGTACCCAGGGCTCATCGGGTTTT.

The gene calls are TRBV10-3 and TRBJ2-7; no clear D. Germline CDR1 reads ENHRY; CDR2 reads SYGVKD. The CDR3 is made up of 12 amino acids. Between the trimmed V and J ends, which lost 0 bases and 3 bases, there was a span of 3 bases. The CDR3 is CAISESRYEQYF. The CDR3 DNA reads as TGTGCCATCAGTGAGTCCCGCTACGAGCAGTACTTC.

This clonotype showed up just a few times. This rearrangement joins TRBV29-1 to TRBJ2-3; the D is unclear. Between the trimmed V and J ends, which lost 0 bases and 4 bases, there was a span of 14 bases. Germline V gene sequence: CDR1 SQVTM, CDR2 ANQGSEA. The CDR3 runs 15 residues. The CDR3 here is CSVEEVGAASDTQYF. In DNA, the CDR3 is TGCAGCGTTGAAGAGGTGGGTGCAGCTTCAGATACGCAGTATTTT.

The table lists this clonotype with many counts. The chain uses TRBV20-1 and TRBJ2-7, with 12 bases aligning to TRBD2. Losses at the gene ends were 3 bases for V and 2 bases for J; bases not matched to a gene: 14. The CDR3 has 18 residues. CDR1 DFQATT and CDR2 SNEGSKA come from the germline V gene (reference sequence). CDR3 bases: TGCAGTGCTAGCCCTAGCGGGAGGGCCCAGACTGGGACCTACGAGCAGTACTTC. Protein product: CSASPSGRAQTGTYEQYF.

This clonotype was detected a few times. The chain combines TRBV10-3 with TRBJ2-1; D unclear. Germline lookup yields CDR1 ENHRY and CDR2 SYGVKD. Between the trimmed V and J ends, which lost 5 bases and 10 bases, there was a span of 9 bases. CDR3 length equals 11 residues. The CDR3 sequence is CAISRLGEQFF. The CDR3 DNA sequence: TGTGCCATCAGTCGTTTAGGGGAGCAGTTCTTC.

This clonotype turned up a few times. The chain has TRBV5-1 and TRBJ2-1; 12 bases are a match to TRBD2. Trimming took 5 bases from V and 6 from J; bases not matched to a gene: 9. Germline CDR1 SGHRS, CDR2 YFSETQ. The CDR3 sequence is 16 residues long. As DNA, the CDR3 is TGCGCCAGCAGTTCCAGCACTAGCGGGGGGCCCAATGAGCAGTTCTTC. Amino acid sequence: CASSSSTSGGPNEQFF.

The chain carries TRBV13 and TRBJ2-1; 9 bases are a match to TRBD1. The V gene's germline CDR1 is PRHDT and CDR2 FYEKMQ (reference sequence). Trimming took 5 bases from V and 7 from J; bases not matched to a gene: 9. There are 15 residues in the CDR3. The CDR3 DNA reads as TGTGCCAGCAGCCAGGACAGGGGACATAGAAATGAGCAGTTCTTC. It yields the protein CASSQDRGHRNEQFF.

This clonotype was seen a few times. This rearrangement joins TRBV6-2 or TRBV6-3 to TRBJ2-4; D unresolved. V was pared by 8 bases and J by 0 bases, with 5 bases between. The length of the CDR3 is 12 residues. Germline V CDR1 and CDR2: MNHEY, SVGEGT. Here the CDR3 reads CASSAAKNIQYF. CDR3 nucleotides: TGTGCCAGCTCGGCAGCCAAAAACATTCAGTACTTC.

This clonotype was found a few times. This chain joins TRBV5-1 and TRBJ2-7; 9 bases align to TRBD1. This CDR3 contains 16 residues. Trimming at V came to 4 bases and at J to 0 bases, leaving 8 bases not matched to a gene. Germline lookup yields CDR1 SGHRS and CDR2 YFSETQ. CDR3 amino acids: CASSMGGQGSSYEQYF. The DNA for the CDR3 is TGCGCCAGCAGCATGGGAGGACAGGGGTCCTCCTACGAGCAGTACTTC.